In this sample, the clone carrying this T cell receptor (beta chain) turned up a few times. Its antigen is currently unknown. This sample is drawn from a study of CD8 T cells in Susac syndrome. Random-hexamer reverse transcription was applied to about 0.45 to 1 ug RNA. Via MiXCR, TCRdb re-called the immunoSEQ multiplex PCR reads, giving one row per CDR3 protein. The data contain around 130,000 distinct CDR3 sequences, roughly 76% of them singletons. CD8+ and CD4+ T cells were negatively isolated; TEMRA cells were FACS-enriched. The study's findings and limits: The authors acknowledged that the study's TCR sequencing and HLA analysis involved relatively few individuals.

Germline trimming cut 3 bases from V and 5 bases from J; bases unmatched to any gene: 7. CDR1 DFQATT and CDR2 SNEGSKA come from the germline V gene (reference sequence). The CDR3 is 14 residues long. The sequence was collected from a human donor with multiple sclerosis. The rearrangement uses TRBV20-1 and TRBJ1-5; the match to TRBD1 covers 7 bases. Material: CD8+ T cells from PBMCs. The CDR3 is CSARPRDSYQPQHF. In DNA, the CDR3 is TGCAGTGCTAGGCCCCGGGACAGCTATCAGCCCCAGCATTTT.